This is a list of T cell receptor beta chains from one sample in a study of blood T cell repertoires in COVID-19. Sequencing was performed with immunoSEQ multiplex PCR; in TCRdb, only in-frame clones are kept and a portion is missing. Of about 220,000 clones in the sample, 75% to 90% were seen once. Specimen: peripheral blood. These receptors originate from a human donor in a cohort sampled during active COVID-19. Each CDR3 is given with its conserved first and last residue. Fields, in order: V gene, J gene, clone size, D gene, CDR3 DNA, CDR3 protein. D genes are given only for firm matches. Not every row has a clone size; where given, it reads once, few, many or a size class.

TRBV10-1,TRBJ2-2,-,TRBD2,TGCGCCAGCCGAAGACTAGCGGGAAGTGGGGAGCTGTTTTTT,CASRRLAGSGELFF
TRBV11-2,TRBJ1-6,few,-,TGTGCCAGCAGCTTTCCTGTTAATTCACCCCTCCACTTT,CASSFPVNSPLHF
TRBV4-1,TRBJ1-1,-,TRBD1,TGCGCCAGCAGCCAGGTGGACAGGGAGAACACTGAAGCTTTCTTT,CASSQVDRENTEAFF
TRBV11-2,TRBJ1-6,once,TRBD1,TGTGCCAGCAGCTGGACAGGGGTCGAATCACCCCTCCACTTT,CASSWTGVESPLHF
TRBV5-1,TRBJ2-7,few,TRBD2,TGCGCCAGCAGCCCAAGCGCTAGCGGCTACGAGCAGTACTTC,CASSPSASGYEQYF
TRBV2,TRBJ2-7,-,TRBD1,TGTGCCAGCTCCTCGGCGGGGACAGGGGGCTACGAGCAGTACTTC,CASSSAGTGGYEQYF
TRBV18,TRBJ2-1,-,TRBD2,TGTGCCAGCTCAACAACGGGACTAGCGGGAGGGAATGAGCAGTTCTTC,CASSTTGLAGGNEQFF
TRBV7-9,TRBJ1-1,-,TRBD1,TGTGCCAGCAGCGGGACAGGGCCTAAAGCTTTCTTT,CASSGTGPKAFF
TRBV3-1/TRBV3-2,TRBJ2-1,-,-,TGTGCCAGCAGCCAGGCGGGCCGGGGGAATGAGCAGTTCTTC,CASSQAGRGNEQFF
TRBV18,TRBJ2-7,-,-,TGTGCCAGCTCACCACAGGTAGGCCGACAGTCCTACGAGCAGTACTTC,CASSPQVGRQSYEQYF
TRBV7-3,TRBJ2-2,-,-,TGTGCCAGCAGCTTAACTGGGCAGAACACCGGGGAGCTGTTTTTT,CASSLTGQNTGELFF
TRBV7-8,TRBJ2-3,-,-,TGTGCCAGCAGCTTAGCGTCTTCGGTTTCTAGCACAGATACGCAGTATTTT,CASSLASSVSSTDTQYF
TRBV6-5,TRBJ1-4,-,-,TGTGCCAGCAGCCACAGGGCTGATAATGAAAAACTGTTTTTT,CASSHRADNEKLFF
TRBV7-2,TRBJ2-5,-,-,TGTGCCAGCAGCTGGGGGCGGAACCAAGAGACCCAGTACTTC,CASSWGRNQETQYF
TRBV6-2/TRBV6-3,TRBJ1-2,once,TRBD1,TGTGCCAGCAGCCGGGACAGGGGGTATGGCTACACCTTC,CASSRDRGYGYTF
TRBV11-2,TRBJ2-7,-,-,TGTGCCAGCAGCTTAGATCCCGGGTTGAGGGACGAGCAGTACTTC,CASSLDPGLRDEQYF
TRBV9,TRBJ2-7,-,-,TGTGCCAGCAGCGTAGGGACAGCAAGCTCCTACGAGCAGTACTTC,CASSVGTASSYEQYF
TRBV13,TRBJ1-1,once,TRBD1,TGTGCCAGCAGCTTAGAGGGGGCACGGCGGCCAGTCACTGAAGCTTTCTTT,CASSLEGARRPVTEAFF
TRBV19,TRBJ1-1,-,-,TGTGCCAGTAGGCACCGAACAGGCCAGAACACTGAAGCTTTCTTT,CASRHRTGQNTEAFF
TRBV28,TRBJ2-7,-,-,TGTGCCAGCAGGTTAACGGGGAGACCAGGCGAGCAGTACTTC,CASRLTGRPGEQYF
TRBV11-2,TRBJ2-5,-,TRBD2,TGTGCCAGCAGCCCGCCTGGGACTAGCGGGACTTGGACAGAGACCCAGTACTTC,CASSPPGTSGTWTETQYF
TRBV7-9,TRBJ1-2,once,-,TGTGCCAGCAGCTTAGAGGGGGAGAACTATGGCTACACCTTC,CASSLEGENYGYTF
TRBV2,TRBJ2-7,-,-,TGTGCCAGCAGTGAACAGTCCGAGCAGTACTTC,CASSEQSEQYF
TRBV9,TRBJ2-7,-,TRBD2,TGTGCCAGCAGCGTGGGGACTAGTGTCCCTTACGAGCAGTACTTC,CASSVGTSVPYEQYF
TRBV30,TRBJ1-5,-,TRBD1,TGTGCCTGGAATTCTGGGACAGGTGGCAATCAGCCCCAGCATTTT,CAWNSGTGGNQPQHF
TRBV20-1,TRBJ2-7,-,-,TGCAGTGCTAGAACGGGTTACGAGCAGTACTTC,CSARTGYEQYF
TRBV6-5,TRBJ2-1,-,-,TGTGCCAGCACCACACAGGGCAATGAGCAGTTCTTC,CASTTQGNEQFF
TRBV7-8,TRBJ2-7,-,-,TGTGCCAGCAGCTTATTGGTGAGAGGAGGAGCCTCGCCCTACGAGCAGTACTTC,CASSLLVRGGASPYEQYF
TRBV7-9,TRBJ1-2,few,-,TGTGCCAGCAGCTCCGGGACTTCGATGATGAACTATGGCTACACCTTC,CASSSGTSMMNYGYTF
TRBV28,TRBJ2-1,-,-,TGTGCCAGCAGCTCCATCGGACTTAGGGGGAACAATGAGCAGTTCTTC,CASSSIGLRGNNEQFF
TRBV27,TRBJ2-6,-,-,TGTGCCAGCAGTTTATTAGCGTCCCGAACTGGGGCCAACGTCCTGACTTTC,CASSLLASRTGANVLTF
TRBV28,TRBJ1-1,-,-,TGTGCCAGCAGTTACGTATACAGCGGAGGGACCACTGAAGCTTTCTTT,CASSYVYSGGTTEAFF
TRBV11-2,TRBJ2-2,-,-,TGTGCCAGCAGCTTAGTGCGCACCGGGGAGCTGTTTTTT,CASSLVRTGELFF
TRBV4-3,TRBJ2-5,-,-,TGCGCCAGCAGCCAAGATCCAGAAGAGACCCAGTACTTC,CASSQDPEETQYF
TRBV7-3,TRBJ2-1,few,TRBD2,TGTGCCAGCGAACCCCGGGAGGGCCGGGGGCAGTTCTTC,CASEPREGRGQFF
TRBV10-3,TRBJ2-1,-,TRBD2,TGTGCCATCAGTGAGTCGCGGGGGGCGCAGGACAATGAGCAGTTCTTC,CAISESRGAQDNEQFF
TRBV29-1,TRBJ2-2,-,-,TGCAGCTTGACAGGAGTCACCGGGGAGCTGTTTTTT,CSLTGVTGELFF
TRBV29-1,TRBJ1-2,-,-,TGCAGCGTTGATAGACGGGTTAACTATGGCTACACCTTC,CSVDRRVNYGYTF
TRBV7-2,TRBJ2-5,-,TRBD2,TGTGCCAGCAGCTTCTCTAGCGGTGGGGAGACCCAGTACTTC,CASSFSSGGETQYF
TRBV6-5,TRBJ1-3,-,TRBD1,TGTGCCAGCAGCCCCCGGACAGGGGCTGGAAACACCATATATTTT,CASSPRTGAGNTIYF
TRBV24-1,TRBJ1-1,-,-,TGTGCCACCAGTGATCCGCGATCAGGGAACACTGAAGCTTTCTTT,CATSDPRSGNTEAFF
TRBV19,TRBJ1-1,-,-,TGTGCCAGTAGTATAGGAGTCGGGAACACTGAAGCTTTCTTT,CASSIGVGNTEAFF
TRBV28,TRBJ1-4,-,TRBD1,TGTGCCAGCAGCCGACAGGGCTCTAATGAAAAACTGTTTTTT,CASSRQGSNEKLFF
TRBV28,TRBJ1-1,-,-,TGTGCCACCGCGGGGGGCTGGTTGACTGAAGCTTTCTTT,CATAGGWLTEAFF
TRBV30,TRBJ2-7,-,TRBD2,TGTGCCTGGACAGGACTAGCGGGAGAACGGGAGCAGTACTTC,CAWTGLAGEREQYF
TRBV13,TRBJ2-5,-,-,TGTGCCAGCAGCTTCTTTGGGAGCGGGGAGACCCAGTACTTC,CASSFFGSGETQYF
TRBV27,TRBJ1-1,-,-,TGTGCCAGCAGTTACAGGGCTGAGACTGAAGCTTTCTTT,CASSYRAETEAFF
TRBV7-9,TRBJ2-1,-,-,TGTGCCAGCAGCTTACCCTCCGATAGGGGTGAGCAGTTCTTC,CASSLPSDRGEQFF
TRBV19,TRBJ1-1,few,-,TGTGCCAGTAGTATAGATCGAAAACGACACGAAGCTTTCTTT,CASSIDRKRHEAFF
TRBV6-5,TRBJ2-7,-,TRBD1,TGTGCCAGCACCAGGGGGGGACAGGGTTTATACGAGCAGTACTTC,CASTRGGQGLYEQYF
TRBV7-2,TRBJ2-1,-,TRBD1,TGTGCCAGCAGCTTACAAACAGGGGGCCCCAATGAGCAGTTCTTC,CASSLQTGGPNEQFF
TRBV28,TRBJ1-2,-,-,TGTGCCATCTTTCGCCGGGACATCCATGGCTACACCTTC,CAIFRRDIHGYTF
TRBV28,TRBJ2-3,-,-,TGTGCCAGCAGTCTTCTAGCGAGCTCTAGCACAGATACGCAGTATTTT,CASSLLASSSTDTQYF
TRBV7-9,TRBJ1-4,-,TRBD1,TGTGCCAGCAGCCCACAGGGGGCGGGGGAAAAACTGTTTTTT,CASSPQGAGEKLFF
TRBV19,TRBJ2-3,-,TRBD2,TGTGCCAGTAGTATTGGGACTAGTCTTTTAATAGATACGCAGTATTTT,CASSIGTSLLIDTQYF
TRBV7-3,TRBJ2-3,-,-,TGTGCCAGCAGCTTAAACCACTTATCCCGCACAGATACGCAGTATTTT,CASSLNHLSRTDTQYF